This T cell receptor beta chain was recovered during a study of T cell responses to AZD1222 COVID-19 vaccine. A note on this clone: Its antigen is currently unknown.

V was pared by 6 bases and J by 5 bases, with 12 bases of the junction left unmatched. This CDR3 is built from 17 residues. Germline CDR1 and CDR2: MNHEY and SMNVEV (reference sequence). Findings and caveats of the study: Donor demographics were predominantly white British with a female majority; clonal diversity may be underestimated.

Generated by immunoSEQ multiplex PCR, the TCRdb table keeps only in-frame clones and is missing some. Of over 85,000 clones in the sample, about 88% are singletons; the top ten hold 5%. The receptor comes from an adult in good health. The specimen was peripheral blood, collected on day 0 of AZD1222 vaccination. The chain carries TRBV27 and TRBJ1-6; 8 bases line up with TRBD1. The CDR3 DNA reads TGTGCCAGCAGCCCAGACAGGGGAGGGTTCAATAATTCACCCCTCCACTTT. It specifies CASSPDRGGFNNSPLHF.